This passage covers 20 T cell receptor beta chains from one sample sequenced in a study of shared clonotypes between healthy human individuals. The naive CD8 subset, CD45RO-negative cells positively selected for CCR7, excluded terminally differentiated effector memory CD45RA+ cells. TCRdb's table, derived via immunoSEQ multiplex PCR, lists solely in-frame clones and lacks some. The sample records roughly 810,000 clones, roughly 96% being singletons. Specimen: naive CD8+ T cells sorted from blood. These TCRs come from a man between 25 and 39 years old in good health.

The chain links TRBV10-1 to TRBJ2-1; no clear D. Germline V gene data show CDR1 as WNHNN and CDR2 as SYGVQD (reference sequence). With 2 bases removed from V and 4 bases from J, the gap between germline ends came to 12 bases. CDR3 size: 15 residues. In DNA, the CDR3 is TGCGCCAGCAGTGAGGGCCGGACGCAATACAATGAGCAGTTCTTC. It translates to CASSEGRTQYNEQFF.

The DNA of the CDR3 is TGTGCCAGCAGCCGAACAAACGAGGTGGAAAAACTGTTTTTT. Translating gives CASSRTNEVEKLFF. The rearrangement links TRBV28 to TRBJ1-4, with D unresolved. Germline loops: CDR1 MDHEN, CDR2 SYDVKM. This CDR3 region has 14 residues. The V end was cut by 6 bases, the J end by 8 bases, with 16 bases between.

Note on this clone: This sample includes further DNA sequences coding for the same CDR3. The J gene is TRBJ2-2, the V gene TRBV27; D ambiguous. Germline CDR1 is MNHEY and CDR2 is SMNVEV (reference sequence). The CDR3 runs to 12 residues. The germline V and J ends were trimmed by 3 bases and 6 bases, with 5 bases remaining between them. The CDR3 loop reads CASSLVAGELFF. The CDR3, as DNA: TGTGCCAGCAGTTTGGTGGCCGGGGAGCTGTTTTTT.

The J gene is TRBJ1-4, the V gene TRBV9; the D gene is possibly TRBD1 (6 bases). Germline V gives CDR1 SGDLS, CDR2 YYNGEE. Trimming took off 3 bases at V and 3 bases at J, with 12 bases between the two ends. CDR3 length: 15 amino acids. The CDR3 loop is CASSEGDPANEKLFF. The CDR3 DNA follows: TGTGCCAGCAGCGAGGGGGATCCGGCTAATGAAAAACTGTTTTTT.

The V and J genes are TRBV28 and TRBJ1-4; 7 positions agree with TRBD1. This CDR3 is 16 amino acids long. CDR1 and CDR2 from the germline V gene are MDHEN and SYDVKM. Losses at the gene ends were 4 bases for V and 0 bases for J; bases not matched to a gene: 5. The CDR3 reads CASSSYRGATNEKLFF. DNA of the CDR3: TGTGCCAGCAGTTCCTACAGGGGCGCAACTAATGAAAAACTGTTTTTT.

The J gene is TRBJ2-3, the V gene TRBV9, with TRBD2 identical over 13 bases. Germline CDR1 and CDR2: SGDLS and YYNGEE. This CDR3 region has 17 residues. Losses at the gene ends were 0 bases for V and 4 bases for J; bases not matched to a gene: 5. The CDR3 spells CASSVATSGRGADTQYF. CDR3 DNA sequence: TGTGCCAGCAGCGTAGCTACTAGCGGGAGGGGAGCAGATACGCAGTATTTT. Supplemented by reference TRBV9 and TRBJ2-3, the full variable domain reads DSGVTQTPKHLITATGQRVTLRCSPRSGDLSVYWYQQSLDQGLQFLIQYYNGEERAKGNILERFSAQQFPDLHSELNLSSLELGDSALYFCASSVATSGRGADTQYFGPGTRLTVL.

The rearrangement joins TRBV7-6 to TRBJ2-2; D is possibly TRBD1 or TRBD2 (5 bases each). In germline, CDR1 is SGHVS, CDR2 FNYEAQ. CDR3 length: 15 amino acids. V was shortened by 4 bases and J by 1 base, with 10 bases between the two germline ends. The CDR3, as DNA: TGTGCCAGCAGCTCCGGGGCATTGAACACCGGGGAGCTGTTTTTT. This encodes CASSSGALNTGELFF.

This chain uses TRBV27 with TRBJ1-2; no reliable D call. The CDR3 runs to 13 residues. CDR1 MNHEY and CDR2 SMNVEV come from the germline V gene (reference sequence). Trimming took off 3 bases at V and 4 bases at J, with 9 bases between the two ends. The CDR3 sequence: CASSFSPFYGYTF. The CDR3 DNA is TGTGCCAGCAGTTTTTCGCCCTTCTATGGCTACACCTTC.

The V call is TRBV5-1, the J call TRBJ2-3, with TRBD1 matching 8 bases. J lost 2 bases, V lost 4 bases, and 6 bases had no gene match. Germline lookup yields CDR1 SGHRS and CDR2 YFSETQ. The CDR3 has 15 residues. Written as DNA, the CDR3 is TGCGCCAGCAGCCAGGGACAGGCCCCCACAGATACGCAGTATTTT. Translated: CASSQGQAPTDTQYF.

The chain combines TRBV7-9 with TRBJ2-1, with unresolved D. CDR1 and CDR2 (germline): SEHNR, FQNEAQ (reference sequence). Between the trimmed V and J ends, which lost 0 bases and 2 bases, there was a span of 14 bases. The CDR3 contains 17 residues. The CDR3 spells CASSLAGPGLAYNEQFF. For the CDR3, the DNA is TGTGCCAGCAGCTTAGCGGGTCCGGGTTTAGCCTACAATGAGCAGTTCTTC.

The chain is built from TRBV18 and TRBJ2-7; 11 bases agree with TRBD2. The CDR3 loop spans 20 amino acids. In germline, CDR1 is KGHSH, CDR2 LQKENI. Trimming cost V 3 bases and J 4 bases; bases outside gene matches: 20. The CDR3 here is CASSPGTGGGLAGGTYEQYF. The CDR3 bases are TGTGCCAGCTCACCGGGGACAGGCGGGGGGTTAGCGGGAGGGACTTACGAGCAGTACTTC.

This rearrangement joins TRBV9 to TRBJ2-2; D remains ambiguous. The ends were cut back, 3 bases at V and 0 bases at J, with 12 bases in the middle. The CDR3 has 16 residues. The germline CDR1 and CDR2 sequences are SGDLS and YYNGEE. This CDR3 is CASSALVVSNTGELFF. CDR3 bases: TGTGCCAGCAGCGCCTTGGTGGTTTCGAACACCGGGGAGCTGTTTTTT.

The chain links TRBV7-9 to TRBJ1-3, with no clear D. V was shortened by 7 bases and J by 0 bases, with 13 bases between the two germline ends. Germline V CDR1 and CDR2: SEHNR, FQNEAQ (reference sequence). CDR3 length: 15 residues. In nucleotides, the CDR3 is TGTGCCAGCACCGATCAAGCAGCCTCTGGAAACACCATATATTTT. It specifies CASTDQAASGNTIYF.

The chain employs TRBV27 and TRBJ2-5; 12 nucleotides match TRBD1. V gave up 1 base and J gave up 4 bases; unmatched junction bases: 1. The CDR3 extends over 15 amino acids. Germline V CDR1 and CDR2: MNHEY, SMNVEV (reference sequence). The CDR3 sequence is CASSLWGQGAETQYF. The CDR3 DNA sequence: TGTGCCAGCAGTTTATGGGGACAGGGGGCAGAGACCCAGTACTTC.

The CDR3 region has the DNA TGTGCCAGCAGCTTGGAGGTAGCGGGAGGGTATGAGCAGTTCTTC. Protein sequence: CASSLEVAGGYEQFF. The rearrangement joins TRBV5-5 to TRBJ2-1, with 11 positions matching TRBD2. Per germline, CDR1 SGHKS and CDR2 YYEKEE (reference sequence). V lost 0 bases to trimming and J lost 8 bases; unmatched junction nucleotides: 4. The CDR3 is made up of 15 amino acids.

The V call is TRBV27, the J call TRBJ2-7, with 7 bases identical to TRBD2. V gave up 5 bases and J gave up 2 bases; unmatched junction bases: 6. Germline CDR1 and CDR2: MNHEY and SMNVEV (reference sequence). The CDR3 runs to 14 residues. The CDR3 protein is CASSPSGRTYEQYF. CDR3 nucleotides: TGTGCCAGCAGTCCTAGCGGAAGAACCTACGAGCAGTACTTC.

The CDR3 nucleotides are TGTGCCAGCAGTCTTTTAGGAGCGGAGAACTATGGCTACACCTTC. Residues: CASSLLGAENYGYTF. The chain is built from TRBV27 and TRBJ1-2; unclear D gene. The V gene lost 5 bases and the J gene lost 2 bases, with 15 bases spanning the gap. Looked up from germline, CDR1 is MNHEY and CDR2 is SMNVEV (reference sequence). CDR3 length: 15 amino acids.

In DNA, the CDR3 is TGTGCCAGCAGCTGGGCAACCCTGAAGCAGTACGAGCAGTACTTC. This encodes CASSWATLKQYEQYF. The chain combines TRBV7-2 with TRBJ2-7; D is uncertain. Trimming stripped 4 bases from V and 4 bases from J, with 17 bases between. This CDR3 is 15 amino acids long. Per germline, CDR1 SGHTA and CDR2 FQGNSA.

The chain is built from TRBV12-5 and TRBJ2-7, with D possibly called TRBD1 or TRBD2 (5 bases each). The germline CDR1 and CDR2 sequences are LGHNT and FRNRAP. V gave up 4 bases and J gave up 4 bases, with 11 bases separating them. This CDR3 is built from 13 residues. The CDR3 coding sequence is TGTGCTAGTGGTTGGGGACCCCCTTACGAGCAGTACTTC. Amino acid sequence: CASGWGPPYEQYF. Filled out from reference TRBV12-5 and TRBJ2-7, the complete variable domain reads DARVTQTPRHKVTEMGQEVTMRCQPILGHNTVFWYRQTMMQGLELLAYFRNRAPLDDSGMPKDRFSAEMPDATLATLKIQPSEPRDSAVYFCASGWGPPYEQYFGPGTRLTVT.

Worth noting for this clone: This same CDR3 is encoded by further DNA sequences in the sample. The chain uses TRBV7-9 and TRBJ2-7; D is unresolved. The V and J ends lost 3 bases and 4 bases respectively, with 7 bases between them. Germline V lookup: CDR1 SEHNR, CDR2 FQNEAQ (reference sequence). The CDR3 runs 12 residues. The CDR3 bases are TGTGCCAGCAGCTTCAACCCATACGAGCAGTACTTC. It translates to CASSFNPYEQYF.